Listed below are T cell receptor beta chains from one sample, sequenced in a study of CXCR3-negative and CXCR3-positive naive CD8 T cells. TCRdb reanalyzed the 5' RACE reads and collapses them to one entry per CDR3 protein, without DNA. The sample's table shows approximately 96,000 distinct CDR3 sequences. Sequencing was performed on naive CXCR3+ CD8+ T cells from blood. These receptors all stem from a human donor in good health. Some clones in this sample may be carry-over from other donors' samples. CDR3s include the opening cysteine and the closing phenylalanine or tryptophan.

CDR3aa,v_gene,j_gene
CASRSGTNPRETQYF,TRBV7-9,TRBJ2-5
CASSLAGRDGYYEQYF,TRBV5-6,TRBJ2-7
CASSQELTGLFTYEQYF,TRBV4-1,TRBJ2-7
CSVVRREARETQYF,TRBV29-1,TRBJ2-5
CATSREGGGTDTQYF,TRBV15,TRBJ2-3
CASRPRTSGGLSNEQFF,TRBV6-5,TRBJ2-1
CATTPGYEQYF,TRBV6-2/TRBV6-3,TRBJ2-7
CATRDAGNQPQHF,TRBV10-3,TRBJ1-5
CASSLGVVGTEAFF,TRBV13,TRBJ1-1
CASGEIRDRAWNYGYTF,TRBV6-2/TRBV6-3,TRBJ1-2
CASSVSENTEAFF,TRBV9,TRBJ1-1